The T cell receptor beta chain described here comes from a study of shared clonotypes between healthy human individuals. The table came from immunoSEQ multiplex PCR; TCRdb's copy has only in-frame clones and leaves some out. This sample has approximately 980,000 clones, with more than 75% found just once. Germline values: CDR1 MNHEY, CDR2 SVGAGI. CDR3 length: 14 amino acids. Deletions cut 5 bases from V and 5 bases from J, with 10 bases between. The chain recombines TRBV6-5 with TRBJ1-6; D uncertain. This receptor was identified in a man aged 18 to 29 in good health. Specimen: memory CD4+ T cells sorted from blood. Subset denoted: CD45RA-negative fraction. The CDR3 loop reads CASSTTLDNSPLHF. In nucleotides, the CDR3 is TGTGCCAGCAGTACGACCCTGGATAATTCACCCCTCCACTTT.